The rows below give T cell receptor beta chains drawn from one sample of a study of healthy donors' naive CD4 and CD8 T cells. TCRdb reprocessed the reads via MiXCR and lists one record per CDR3 protein. Found here are roughly 200,000 distinct CDR3 sequences, 65% to 75% of them singletons; the top ten hold more than 2%. Material for sequencing was naive CD4+ and CD8+ T cells sorted from blood, pooled from several donors. The receptor set was obtained from a pool of human donors in good health; the sample pools cells from several healthy donors. CDR3s leave out the opening cysteine and the closing phenylalanine or tryptophan. Clone size is given for some rows only: seen once, a few or many times, or a class if the clone is expanded.

J gene	clone size	V gene	CDR3 protein
TRBJ2-1	.	TRBV27	ASSSVPNEQF
TRBJ2-3	.	TRBV29-1	SGAAPIPDTQY
TRBJ1-1	.	TRBV29-1	SVEEDKNTEAF
TRBJ1-6	.	TRBV19	ASSIQAGANNSPLH
TRBJ1-5	.	TRBV11-2	ASSLGGEGQPQH
TRBJ1-1	.	TRBV6-5	ASSYSGQGASTEAF
TRBJ2-1	few	TRBV29-1	SVASNEQF
TRBJ1-6	.	TRBV29-1	SVGTDTNSPLH
TRBJ1-2	few	TRBV14	ASSQGRDYGYT
TRBJ2-7	once	TRBV20-1	SARRTSEPYEQY
TRBJ2-2	.	TRBV5-5	ASSNGTWANTGELF
TRBJ2-7	few	TRBV15	ATSRVTGAAYEQY
TRBJ2-7	.	TRBV29-1	SAVSQNLYEQY
TRBJ1-1	once	TRBV5-1	ASARTRNTEAF
TRBJ1-1	.	TRBV27	ASSLTFPVTNTEAF
TRBJ2-1	.	TRBV6-5	ASSSGTSGRRWF
TRBJ1-1	once	TRBV5-6	ASSFAGRDWTAEAF
TRBJ2-1	.	TRBV11-1	ASSLVAGVVNEQF
TRBJ2-4	.	TRBV6-5	ASSTGSQLGIQY
TRBJ1-2	.	TRBV4-3	ASSQDWTEYGYT
TRBJ1-2	few	TRBV6-5	ASSRGGGVSYGYT
TRBJ2-7	once	TRBV27	ASTPSYGAVHYEQY
TRBJ1-1	.	TRBV7-9	ASSSGKVNTEAF
TRBJ1-2	.	TRBV6-1	ASRRIGDGHT
TRBJ2-5	once	TRBV20-1	SAGTSLETQY
TRBJ1-5	.	TRBV19	ASSEGLRRFRQPQH
TRBJ2-7	.	TRBV10-3	AIRDLDGYEQY
TRBJ2-3	.	TRBV27	ASSLIPGLAVTDTQY
TRBJ2-2	.	TRBV12-3/TRBV12-4	ASSLRGGLATSGELF
TRBJ2-5	few	TRBV27	ASSVDSQETQY
TRBJ1-6	few	TRBV19	ASSTSPLH
TRBJ2-7	.	TRBV20-1	SAFGTSGNYEQY
TRBJ2-7	few	TRBV6-2/TRBV6-3	ASSYSVGAGAYEQY
TRBJ2-7	.	TRBV4-2	ASSQGEASYEQY
TRBJ2-7	once	TRBV6-5	ASSYSAGYYYEQY
TRBJ2-3	once	TRBV6-5	ASRKRDTQY
TRBJ2-7	.	TRBV29-1	SAQGHFPTTRSSYEQY